These 32 T cell receptor beta chains share one sample of origin, sequenced in a study of shared clonotypes between healthy human individuals. Sequencing was performed with immunoSEQ multiplex PCR; in TCRdb, only in-frame clones are kept and a portion is missing. The profile shows some 700,000 clones, roughly 91% of them singletons. Input material: memory CD8+ T cells from PBMCs. Subset given: CD45RO+ cells pooled with CCR7-negative TemRA cells. The receptors here all came from a man aged 18 to 30 in good health. Some clones in this sample may be carry-over from other donors' samples.

This clone showed up just a few times. The chain uses TRBV29-1 and TRBJ1-1; tentatively, D is TRBD1 (6 bases). Between the trimmed V and J ends, which lost 0 bases and 4 bases, there was a span of 12 bases. The length of the CDR3 is 14 residues. Germline values: CDR1 SQVTM, CDR2 ANQGSEA. This chain's CDR3 is CSVEDPGHLTEAFF. DNA for the CDR3: TGCAGCGTTGAAGACCCGGGACACCTCACTGAAGCTTTCTTT.

The rearrangement joins TRBV7-2 to TRBJ2-3; 9 nucleotides line up with TRBD2. Trimming took 0 bases from V and 5 from J; bases not matched to a gene: 9. Germline values: CDR1 SGHTA, CDR2 FQGNSA. CDR3 size: 17 residues. CDR3 coding DNA: TGTGCCAGCAGCTTAGCGCAGGCTAGCGGGATAAGAGATACGCAGTATTTT. Translated, it gives CASSLAQASGIRDTQYF.

On this clone itself: This sample includes further DNA sequences coding for the same CDR3. The CDR3 DNA sequence: TGTGCCAGCAGCCAGGGAAGCTACGAGCAGTACTTC. It specifies CASSQGSYEQYF. The chain has TRBV7-9 and TRBJ2-7, with D possibly being TRBD1 (5 bases). CDR3 length equals 12 residues. Deletions cut 5 bases from V and 3 bases from J, with 8 bases between. Germline V gene lookup returns CDR1 SEHNR and CDR2 FQNEAQ (reference sequence).

This clone was seen a single time. CDR3 amino acids: CASSEGVPNPYEQYF. CDR3 in DNA: TGTGCCAGCTCCGAGGGGGTACCGAATCCCTACGAGCAGTACTTC. The chain combines TRBV28 with TRBJ2-7; D is possibly TRBD1 (6 bases). There are 15 residues in the CDR3. Trimming took 8 bases from V and 2 from J, leaving 19 bases between them. The V gene's germline CDR1 is MDHEN and CDR2 SYDVKM.

This sequence joins TRBV21-1 and TRBJ1-3; TRBD1, the table's D call, lacks a check against the DNA. TRBV21-1 is a documented pseudogene. CDR3 length equals 19 residues. DNA of the CDR3: TGTGCCAGCAGCAAAGGGGATGGACAGGGCAAGAGATCTGGAAACACCATATATTTT. This translates into CASSKGDGQGKRSGNTIYF.

The J gene is TRBJ1-1, the V gene TRBV27, with D possibly being TRBD1 (6 bases). CDR3 length: 13 amino acids. V shed 11 bases and J shed 1 base, with 14 bases lying between them. Germline CDR1 and CDR2: MNHEY and SMNVEV (reference sequence). CDR3 nucleotide sequence: TGTGCCGCAGGGGTGGGACGGAACACTGAAGCTTTCTTT. Translating gives CAAGVGRNTEAFF.

This rearrangement joins TRBV9 to TRBJ1-2, with TRBD1 identical over 7 bases. This CDR3 has 15 residues. Germline CDR1 SGDLS, CDR2 YYNGEE. V dropped 3 bases and J dropped 2; count of bases not matched to a gene: 7. CDR3 amino acids: CASSGTGEKNYGYTF. The CDR3 bases are TGTGCCAGCAGCGGAACAGGGGAAAAGAACTATGGCTACACCTTC.

V and J are TRBV28 and TRBJ2-2, with 8 bases aligning to TRBD1. V was pared by 1 base and J by 1 base, with 8 bases of the junction left unmatched. Germline V CDR1 and CDR2: MDHEN, SYDVKM. This CDR3 region has 18 residues. CDR3 in amino acids: CASSLSDRGIQNTGELFF. CDR3 sequence (DNA): TGTGCCAGCAGTTTATCCGACAGGGGAATACAGAACACCGGGGAGCTGTTTTTT.

V and J are TRBV10-3 and TRBJ1-3; D possibly corresponds to TRBD1 (5 bases). The CDR3 covers 15 residues. V lost 9 bases and J lost 4, with 19 bases in between. Germline V CDR1 and CDR2: ENHRY, SYGVKD. DNA of the CDR3: TGTGCCATACGCCGGGGCCAGGGTATAGGAAACACCATATATTTT. It encodes CAIRRGQGIGNTIYF.

The CDR3 DNA reads as TGTGCCAGCCGGGGGGCAGTAGGGGCTTACAATGAGCAGTTCTTC. Encoded protein: CASRGAVGAYNEQFF. The chain uses TRBV7-3 and TRBJ2-1; D possibly corresponds to TRBD2 (7 bases). Trimming stripped 8 bases from V and 4 bases from J, with 18 bases between. Germline V gene sequence: CDR1 SGHTA, CDR2 FQGTGA. The CDR3 consists of 15 residues.

CDR3 sequence: CASSPPGFAEAFF. CDR3 bases: TGTGCCAGCAGCCCGCCGGGGTTCGCTGAAGCTTTCTTT. The chain carries TRBV7-2 and TRBJ1-1, with unresolved D. Germline values: CDR1 SGHTA, CDR2 FQGNSA. V was trimmed by 5 bases and J by 6 bases, leaving 13 bases between them. This CDR3 region has 13 residues.

The chain has TRBV5-6 and TRBJ1-2; TRBD1 is a possible D gene (6 bases). The germline V gene encodes CDR1 SGHDT and CDR2 YYEEEE. V lost 6 bases and J lost 4, with 13 bases in between. The CDR3 contains 13 residues. The chain's CDR3 is CASTQGGIYGYTF. The CDR3 coding sequence is TGTGCCAGCACCCAAGGGGGGATCTATGGCTACACCTTC.

V and J are TRBV7-6 and TRBJ2-1, with 8 bases aligning to TRBD2. CDR3 length equals 15 residues. The junction had 3 bases not matched to a gene; V was cut back by 0 bases and J by 5 bases. Per germline, CDR1 SGHVS and CDR2 FNYEAQ. CDR3 residues: CASSLAAGGNNEQFF. CDR3 coding DNA: TGTGCCAGCAGCTTAGCCGCGGGAGGAAACAATGAGCAGTTCTTC. The whole variable domain, remainder taken from reference TRBV7-6 and TRBJ2-1, is GAGVSQSPRYKVTKRGQDVALRCDPISGHVSLYWYRQALGQGPEFLTYFNYEAQQDKSGLPNDRFSAERPEGSISTLTIQRTEQRDSAMYRCASSLAAGGNNEQFFGPGTRLTVL.

The rearrangement joins TRBV27 to TRBJ2-5; tentatively, D is TRBD2 (5 bases). The CDR3 spans 14 residues. V lost 4 bases, J lost 9 bases, and 18 bases lay in between. The germline CDR1 and CDR2 sequences are MNHEY and SMNVEV (reference sequence). The CDR3 region has the DNA TGTGCCAGCAGTTCCATGGGAGCCCCCGGGGCCCAGTACTTC. Amino acid sequence: CASSSMGAPGAQYF.

The genes are TRBV5-4 and TRBJ2-7, with 11 bases that match TRBD2. This CDR3 comprises 16 residues. V was clipped by 4 bases and J by 3 bases; unmatched bases: 9. CDR1 SGHNT and CDR2 YYREEE come from the germline V gene (reference sequence). This CDR3 is CASSKGLAETGYEQYF. Here the CDR3 DNA reads TGTGCCAGCAGCAAGGGACTAGCGGAAACCGGCTACGAGCAGTACTTC. Based on the CDR3 plus reference TRBV5-4 and TRBJ2-7, the full variable domain is ETGVTQSPTHLIKTRGQQVTLRCSSQSGHNTVSWYQQALGQGPQFIFQYYREEENGRGNFPPRFSGLQFPNYSSELNVNALELDDSALYLCASSKGLAETGYEQYFGPGTRLTVT.

This sequence joins TRBV27 and TRBJ2-7; D remains unclear. V was trimmed by 2 bases and J by 0 bases, leaving 2 bases between them. Germline V gene sequence: CDR1 MNHEY, CDR2 SMNVEV (reference sequence). The CDR3 runs 12 residues. The CDR3 DNA sequence: TGTGCCAGCAGTTTAAGCTCCTACGAGCAGTACTTC. It encodes CASSLSSYEQYF.

The CDR3 DNA is TGTGCCAGAGAACGAGGACCTTTCGAGGATGGCTACACCTTC. It encodes CARERGPFEDGYTF. The chain links TRBV2 to TRBJ1-2; unclear D gene. The CDR3 loop spans 14 amino acids. V was shortened by 9 bases and J by 6 bases, with 20 bases between the two germline ends. CDR1 SNHLY and CDR2 FYNNEI come from the germline V gene.

In DNA form, the CDR3 reads TGTGCCAGCAGCTCAGCGAGACAGGATTACGAGCAGTACTTC. Residues: CASSSARQDYEQYF. The rearrangement links TRBV7-9 to TRBJ2-7, with a tentative D call TRBD1 (6 bases). Trimming took off 4 bases at V and 4 bases at J, with 14 bases between the two ends. Germline CDR1 is SEHNR and CDR2 is FQNEAQ (reference sequence). The CDR3 has 14 amino acids.

The rearrangement uses TRBV9 and TRBJ2-1; possibly TRBD1 for D (5 bases). Per the germline V gene, CDR1 is SGDLS and CDR2 is YYNGEE. Deletions cut 0 bases from V and 11 bases from J, with 6 bases between. This CDR3 is 11 amino acids long. CDR3 DNA sequence: TGTGCCAGCAGCGTAGGACAGCAGCAGTTCTTC. It yields the protein CASSVGQQQFF.

V is TRBV6-4 and J is TRBJ2-1, with 8 positions matching TRBD1. Looked up from germline, CDR1 is MRHNA and CDR2 is SNTAGT. This CDR3 contains 15 residues. The V and J ends lost 6 bases and 7 bases, in that order; junction bases with no gene match: 11. CDR3 loop: CASSPGTGSGNEQFF. DNA for the CDR3: TGTGCCAGCAGCCCCGGGACAGGTAGTGGTAATGAGCAGTTCTTC.

This chain joins TRBV4-1 and TRBJ1-2, with 8 bases matching TRBD1. The V gene end was trimmed by 1 base and the J gene end by 5 bases; junction bases not matched to a gene: 3. CDR1 is MGHRA and CDR2 is YSYEKL in the germline V gene. The CDR3 is 14 residues long. The CDR3, as DNA: TGCGCCAGCAGCCAAGGACAGGGGTGGTATGGCTACACCTTC. It encodes CASSQGQGWYGYTF.

The rearrangement joins TRBV4-2 to TRBJ2-5; D not certain. Germline CDR1 is LGHNA and CDR2 is YNFKEQ. Trimming shortened V by 4 bases and J by 5 bases, and 17 bases separated the two germline ends. The CDR3 extends over 15 amino acids. CDR3 amino acids: CASSLTVELGETQYF. The CDR3, as DNA: TGTGCCAGCAGCCTTACGGTGGAATTGGGGGAGACCCAGTACTTC.

This clone appeared once. The chain uses TRBV10-3 and TRBJ2-5, with D uncertain. Per the germline V gene, CDR1 is ENHRY and CDR2 is SYGVKD. CDR3 length equals 12 residues. Trimming took 6 bases from V and 2 from J, leaving 7 bases between them. CDR3 bases: TGTGCCATCAGGGCCCAGCAAGAGACCCAGTACTTC. Protein: CAIRAQQETQYF.

This chain connects TRBV27 to TRBJ2-6, with D perhaps given as TRBD1 or TRBD2 (5 bases each). Trimming pared 3 bases from V and 4 bases from J, leaving 10 bases between. The CDR3 spans 15 residues. Germline CDR1 and CDR2: MNHEY and SMNVEV (reference sequence). This CDR3 reads CASSLRGPGANVLTF. DNA of the CDR3: TGTGCCAGCAGTTTGAGGGGACCCGGGGCCAACGTCCTGACTTTC.

The V gene is TRBV7-9, the J gene TRBJ2-5, with D perhaps matching TRBD1 (7 bases). The CDR3 consists of 15 residues. Trimming took off 5 bases at V and 5 bases at J, with 18 bases between the two ends. CDR1 and CDR2 (germline): SEHNR, FQNEAQ (reference sequence). CDR3 protein: CASSTITRGEETQYF. Written as DNA, the CDR3 is TGTGCCAGCAGCACGATAACCAGGGGGGAGGAGACCCAGTACTTC.

The chain recombines TRBV11-3 with TRBJ2-1; the match to TRBD2 covers 8 bases. Trimming removed 2 bases from V and 7 bases from J; junction bases left unmatched: 10. This CDR3 contains 16 residues. Germline CDR1 reads SGHNT; CDR2 reads YENEEA. The CDR3 spells CASSLIAGGRRNEQFF. The CDR3, as DNA: TGTGCCAGCAGCTTAATCGCGGGAGGCCGTCGGAATGAGCAGTTCTTC.

The chain recombines TRBV11-3 with TRBJ2-3, with 9 bases lining up with TRBD1. The germline CDR1 and CDR2 sequences are SGHNT and YENEEA. The J segment lost 3 bases and the V segment lost 5 bases, leaving 15 bases of the junction unmatched. The CDR3 length is 18 residues. This CDR3 is CASSLTTQTGGGTDTQYF. The CDR3, as DNA: TGTGCCAGCAGCCTAACCACCCAGACAGGGGGAGGGACAGATACGCAGTATTTT.

The chain recombines TRBV11-2 with TRBJ2-7, with D maybe TRBD2 (5 bases). CDR1 SGHAT and CDR2 FQNNGV come from the germline V gene. Trimming shortened V by 5 bases and J by 1 base, and 12 bases separated the two germline ends. The CDR3 is made up of 14 amino acids. The CDR3 region has the DNA TGTGCCAGCAGCGTCCCCAGCGGTTCCTACGAGCAGTACTTC. This codes for CASSVPSGSYEQYF.

The gene calls are TRBV29-1 and TRBJ2-1, with 9 bases that match TRBD1. CDR3 length: 13 amino acids. With V trimmed by 5 bases and J by 5 bases, 4 bases remained unmatched. CDR1 SQVTM and CDR2 ANQGSEA come from the germline V gene. For the CDR3, the DNA is TGCAGCGTTCGGACAGGGGAGGACAATGAGCAGTTCTTC. It is translated as CSVRTGEDNEQFF.

This chain links TRBV5-1 with TRBJ1-3; 8 nucleotides align to TRBD1. The CDR3 has 17 residues. Germline CDR1 SGHRS, CDR2 YFSETQ. V lost 0 bases, J lost 4 bases, and 9 bases stayed unmatched. The DNA for the CDR3 is TGCGCCAGCAGCTTGGAACCTAGGACAGGGACGGGAAACACCATATATTTT. Its protein product is CASSLEPRTGTGNTIYF.

This chain connects TRBV9 to TRBJ2-5; D possibly corresponds to TRBD2 (6 bases). Per germline, CDR1 SGDLS and CDR2 YYNGEE. This CDR3 has 14 amino acids. The V gene lost 3 bases and the J gene lost 2 bases, with 11 bases spanning the gap. The CDR3 loop reads CASSADGRQETQYF. In DNA form, the CDR3 reads TGTGCCAGCAGCGCCGACGGGAGACAAGAGACCCAGTACTTC. The full variable domain, completed using reference TRBV9 and TRBJ2-5, is DSGVTQTPKHLITATGQRVTLRCSPRSGDLSVYWYQQSLDQGLQFLIQYYNGEERAKGNILERFSAQQFPDLHSELNLSSLELGDSALYFCASSADGRQETQYFGPGTRLLVL.

The V and J genes are TRBV11-2 and TRBJ2-3; a possible D gene is TRBD2 (6 bases). Germline V gene lookup returns CDR1 SGHAT and CDR2 FQNNGV. V lost 5 bases to trimming and J lost 4 bases, with 19 bases between them. This CDR3 has 16 amino acids. The CDR3 reads CASSLSKGGAADTQYF. CDR3 coding DNA: TGTGCCAGCAGCCTCTCAAAGGGCGGGGCGGCAGATACGCAGTATTTT.